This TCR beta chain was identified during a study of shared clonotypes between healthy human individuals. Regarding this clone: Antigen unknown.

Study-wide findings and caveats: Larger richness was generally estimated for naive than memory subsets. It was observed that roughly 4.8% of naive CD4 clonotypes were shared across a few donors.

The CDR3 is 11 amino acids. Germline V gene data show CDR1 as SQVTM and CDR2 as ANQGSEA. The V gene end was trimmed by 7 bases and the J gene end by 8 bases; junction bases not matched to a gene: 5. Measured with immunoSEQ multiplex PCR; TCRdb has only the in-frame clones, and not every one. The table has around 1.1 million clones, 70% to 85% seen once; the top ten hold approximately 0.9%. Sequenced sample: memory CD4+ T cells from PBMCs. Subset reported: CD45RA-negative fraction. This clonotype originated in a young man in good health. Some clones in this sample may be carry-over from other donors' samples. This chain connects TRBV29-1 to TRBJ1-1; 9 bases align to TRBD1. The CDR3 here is CSAQGAGEAFF. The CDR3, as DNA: TGCAGCGCACAGGGGGCCGGGGAAGCTTTCTTT.